Listed here are 22 T cell receptor beta chains from one sample, sequenced in a study of CD8+ T cells in alopecia areata. Documented treatment: oral pan-JAK inhibitor, 5-10 mg twice daily. Following extraction, RNA underwent reverse transcription to cDNA, which served as the sequencing template. Produced via immunoSEQ multiplex PCR; TCRdb's table is partial and in-frame only. Altogether roughly 120,000 clones are present, around 50% being singletons, with the ten largest covering over 9%. The sample here was CD8+ T cells sorted from blood, taken at week 24, from a patient treated with tofacitinib. The source is a human donor with alopecia areata.

The chain has TRBV7-9 and TRBJ1-1; D uncertain. Germline V gene sequence: CDR1 SEHNR, CDR2 FQNEAQ (reference sequence). CDR3 length: 14 amino acids. Trimming removed 4 bases at V and 1 base at J, with 10 bases between. For the CDR3, the DNA is TGTGCCAGCAGCTCCCGGGAGACGAACACTGAAGCTTTCTTT. Protein product: CASSSRETNTEAFF.

The sample holds one count of this clone. The chain is built from TRBV4-2 and TRBJ2-7; D uncertain. CDR1 LGHNA and CDR2 YNFKEQ come from the germline V gene. CDR3 length equals 12 residues. The germline V and J ends were trimmed by 3 bases and 6 bases, with 9 bases remaining between them. CDR3 residues: CASSHQSGEQYF. The CDR3 DNA reads TGTGCCAGCAGCCACCAATCAGGCGAGCAGTACTTC.

The sample holds one count of this clone. This chain uses TRBV27 with TRBJ2-4; D may be TRBD1 or TRBD2 (5 bases each). Between the trimmed V and J ends, which lost 0 bases and 0 bases, there was a span of 9 bases. The CDR3 spans 16 residues. The germline CDR1 and CDR2 sequences are MNHEY and SMNVEV (reference sequence). The CDR3 nucleotides are TGTGCCAGCAGTTTATCCTGGGGGTTAGCCAAAAACATTCAGTACTTC. It translates to CASSLSWGLAKNIQYF.

J is TRBJ2-7 and V is TRBV6-5, with D possibly being TRBD2 (6 bases). The length of the CDR3 is 14 residues. Trimming removed 4 bases from V and 3 bases from J, with 13 bases in between. Germline CDR1 reads MNHEY; CDR2 reads SVGAGI. DNA of the CDR3: TGTGCCAGCAGTTCGTCAGCGGGCTACTACGAGCAGTACTTC. Residues: CASSSSAGYYEQYF.

The chain uses TRBV27 and TRBJ1-5; tentatively, D is TRBD1 (5 bases). Germline V gives CDR1 MNHEY, CDR2 SMNVEV (reference sequence). Trimming removed 5 bases at V and 0 bases at J, with 8 bases between. This CDR3 spans 14 amino acids. Here the CDR3 reads CASSHRSSNQPQHF. Here the CDR3 DNA reads TGTGCCAGCAGTCACAGGAGTAGCAATCAGCCCCAGCATTTT.

The table lists this clone with a few counts. The chain links TRBV29-1 to TRBJ1-2; 7 nucleotides match TRBD1. Trimming removed 4 bases from V and 5 bases from J; junction bases left unmatched: 7. CDR1 is SQVTM and CDR2 is ANQGSEA in the germline V gene. The CDR3 consists of 13 residues. The CDR3 reads CSVASDREYGYTF. DNA of the CDR3: TGCAGCGTTGCAAGTGACAGGGAATATGGCTACACCTTC.

This clone has only a few counts. The chain joins TRBV6-5 to TRBJ1-1; D is undetermined. Trimming removed 8 bases from V and 1 base from J, with 11 bases in between. The CDR3 is 13 amino acids. In germline, CDR1 is MNHEY, CDR2 SVGAGI. CDR3 protein: CASLEQQNTEAFF. The CDR3 bases are TGTGCCAGCCTCGAGCAGCAGAACACTGAAGCTTTCTTT.

The chain carries TRBV19 and TRBJ2-7, with 7 bases identical to TRBD1. Germline V gene data show CDR1 as LNHDA and CDR2 as SQIVND (reference sequence). The CDR3 is 14 residues long. Losses at the gene ends were 11 bases for V and 0 bases for J; bases not matched to a gene: 10. CDR3 sequence reads: CASCDRENSYEQYF. The CDR3 nucleotides are TGTGCCTCATGTGACAGGGAAAACTCCTACGAGCAGTACTTC.

The chain uses TRBV11-2 and TRBJ1-5, with TRBD1 as a possible D gene (6 bases). Germline CDR1 reads SGHAT; CDR2 reads FQNNGV. CDR3 size: 15 residues. Trimming cost V 5 bases and J 3 bases, with 14 bases left between them. The CDR3 region has the DNA TGTGCCAGCAGCATGACAGGAGACCTCAATCAGCCCCAGCATTTT. The encoded protein is CASSMTGDLNQPQHF.

This sequence joins TRBV7-3 and TRBJ2-3; 8 nucleotides match TRBD2. Germline CDR1 SGHTA, CDR2 FQGTGA. This CDR3 comprises 15 residues. V dropped 3 bases and J dropped 4; count of bases not matched to a gene: 6. The CDR3 is CASSLLAGPADTQYF. The DNA for the CDR3 is TGTGCCAGCAGCTTGTTAGCGGGGCCTGCAGATACGCAGTATTTT.

The chain is built from TRBV30 and TRBJ1-2, with D perhaps TRBD1 (5 bases). The V and J ends lost 1 base and 12 bases respectively, with 15 bases between them. The CDR3 is made up of 12 amino acids. Germline V lookup: CDR1 GTSNPN, CDR2 SVGIG (reference sequence). CDR3 residues: CAWSEQDLFHTF. CDR3 sequence (DNA): TGTGCCTGGAGTGAACAGGACTTGTTCCACACCTTC. Together with reference TRBV30 and TRBJ1-2, the CDR3 gives the full variable domain: SQTIHQWPATLVQPVGSPLSLECTVEGTSNPNLYWYRQAAGRGLQLLFYSVGIGQISSEVPQNLSASRPQDRQFILSSKKLLLSDSGFYLCAWSEQDLFHTFGSGTRLTVV.

Only a few counts were recorded for this clone. The chain uses TRBV29-1 and TRBJ2-1, with 9 positions matching TRBD1. In germline, CDR1 is SQVTM, CDR2 ANQGSEA. This CDR3 spans 13 amino acids. V dropped 8 bases and J dropped 7; count of bases not matched to a gene: 9. The CDR3 sequence is CSSDPGQGNEQFF. Here the CDR3 DNA reads TGCAGCTCCGACCCGGGACAGGGAAATGAGCAGTTCTTC.

This chain joins TRBV4-1 and TRBJ2-1; 8 bases map to TRBD1. This CDR3 is 14 amino acids long. V lost 3 bases to trimming and J lost 6 bases; unmatched junction nucleotides: 4. CDR1 is MGHRA, CDR2 YSYEKL, per germline. CDR3 in DNA: TGCGCCAGCAGCCAGGCCACAGGGGGCAATGAGCAGTTCTTC. Translation gives CASSQATGGNEQFF.

The chain uses TRBV6-5 and TRBJ2-1, with 8 bases that match TRBD2. V dropped 0 bases and J dropped 9; count of bases not matched to a gene: 1. CDR3 size: 13 residues. Per germline, CDR1 MNHEY and CDR2 SVGAGI. CDR3 residues: CASSYSSGAEQFF. In DNA form, the CDR3 reads TGTGCCAGCAGTTACTCTAGCGGGGCTGAGCAGTTCTTC.

This clone was seen a handful of times. This chain links TRBV2 with TRBJ1-2; D gene ambiguous. This CDR3 is 13 amino acids long. Germline lookup yields CDR1 SNHLY and CDR2 FYNNEI. V was shortened by 0 bases and J by 8 bases, with 10 bases between the two germline ends. For the CDR3, the DNA is TGTGCCAGCAGTGAAGCGCCGGAGCTCGGCTACACCTTC. Amino acids: CASSEAPELGYTF.

This clone appeared a few times. The chain combines TRBV5-1 with TRBJ2-7, with a tentative D call TRBD1 (5 bases). V was clipped by 2 bases and J by 4 bases, with 10 bases between them. Germline V CDR1 and CDR2: SGHRS, YFSETQ. The CDR3 is 13 residues long. CDR3 bases: TGCGCCAGCAGCTTTACCCCAGGGTACGAGCAGTACTTC. This encodes CASSFTPGYEQYF.

The chain has TRBV10-3 and TRBJ1-1; D gene unclear. CDR1 and CDR2 from the germline V gene are ENHRY and SYGVKD. This CDR3 spans 15 amino acids. V lost 0 bases, J lost 1 base, and 9 bases lay in between. The CDR3 sequence is CAISESALGNTEAFF. CDR3 nucleotide sequence: TGTGCCATCAGTGAGTCAGCCCTAGGGAACACTGAAGCTTTCTTT.

This chain joins TRBV27 and TRBJ1-2, with 8 nucleotides matching TRBD1. The CDR3 totals 15 residues. V dropped 2 bases and J dropped 6; count of bases not matched to a gene: 8. The germline V gene encodes CDR1 MNHEY and CDR2 SMNVEV (reference sequence). This CDR3 reads CASSLIGTGYDGYTF. CDR3 sequence (DNA): TGTGCCAGCAGTTTAATCGGGACAGGATATGATGGCTACACCTTC.

This clone turned up a few times. This sequence joins TRBV9 and TRBJ2-3, with 15 positions matching TRBD2. J was trimmed by 4 bases and V by 4 bases; bases with no gene match: 4. The CDR3 is 16 amino acids. Germline assignment: CDR1 SGDLS and CDR2 YYNGEE. The CDR3 protein is CASSIGLAGGSDTQYF. DNA for the CDR3: TGTGCCAGCAGCATCGGACTAGCGGGGGGGTCAGATACGCAGTATTTT.

This clone showed up just a few times. The chain employs TRBV9 and TRBJ2-3; TRBD1 agrees at 7 bases. Losses at the gene ends were 0 bases for V and 1 base for J; bases not matched to a gene: 11. This CDR3 region has 18 residues. Germline assignment: CDR1 SGDLS and CDR2 YYNGEE. CDR3 loop: CASSVEGRGRGGTDTQYF. In DNA form, the CDR3 reads TGTGCCAGCAGCGTAGAGGGCAGGGGGAGAGGAGGCACAGATACGCAGTATTTT.

The rearrangement links TRBV30 to TRBJ1-5, with TRBD1 matching over 8 bases. Germline V gene lookup returns CDR1 GTSNPN and CDR2 SVGIG (reference sequence). This CDR3 is 14 amino acids long. V was clipped by 0 bases and J by 10 bases; unmatched bases: 8. The CDR3 coding sequence is TGTGCCTGGAGTGTATACGACAGGGGCATACCCCAGCATTTT. It yields the protein CAWSVYDRGIPQHF.

The genes are TRBV11-1 and TRBJ2-3; no reliable D call. The CDR3 is made up of 12 amino acids. The germline V gene has CDR1 SGHAT and CDR2 FQDESV (reference sequence). The V and J ends lost 5 bases and 3 bases respectively, with 6 bases between them. DNA of the CDR3: TGTGCCAGCAGCCGAGCGACAGATACGCAGTATTTT. It yields the protein CASSRATDTQYF.